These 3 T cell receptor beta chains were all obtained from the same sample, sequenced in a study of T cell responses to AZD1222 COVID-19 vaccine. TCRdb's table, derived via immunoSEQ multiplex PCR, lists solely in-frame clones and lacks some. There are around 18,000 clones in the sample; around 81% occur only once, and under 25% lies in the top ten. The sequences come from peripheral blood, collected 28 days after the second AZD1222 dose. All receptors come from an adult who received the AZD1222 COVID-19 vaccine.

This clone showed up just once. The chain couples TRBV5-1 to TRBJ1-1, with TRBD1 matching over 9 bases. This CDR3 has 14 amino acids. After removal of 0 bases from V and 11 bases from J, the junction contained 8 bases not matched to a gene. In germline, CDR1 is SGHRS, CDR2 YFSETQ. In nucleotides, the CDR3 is TGCGCCAGCAGCTTGGTACACAGGGGGCCGGGGGCTTTCTTT. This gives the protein CASSLVHRGPGAFF.

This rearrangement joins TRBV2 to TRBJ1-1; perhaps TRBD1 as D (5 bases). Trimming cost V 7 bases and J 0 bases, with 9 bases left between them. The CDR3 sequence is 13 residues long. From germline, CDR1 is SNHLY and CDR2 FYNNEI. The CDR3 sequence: CASTGGVNTEAFF. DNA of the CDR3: TGTGCCAGCACGGGGGGAGTGAACACTGAAGCTTTCTTT.

The CDR3 sequence: CASSIDYATNEKLFF. The CDR3 DNA follows: TGTGCCAGTAGTATAGATTACGCAACTAATGAAAAACTGTTTTTT. V usage is TRBV19 and J usage is TRBJ1-4; D unresolved. Per germline, CDR1 LNHDA and CDR2 SQIVND (reference sequence). V was shortened by 0 bases and J by 0 bases, with 5 bases between the two germline ends. CDR3 length: 15 amino acids.